This is a list of T cell receptor beta chains from one sample in a study of blood T cell repertoires in COVID-19. TCRdb keeps only in-frame clones here, not all; method: immunoSEQ multiplex PCR. The repertoire holds some 160,000 clones, with 65% to 90% as singletons. The sample was peripheral blood. These receptors were obtained from a human donor in a cohort sampled during active COVID-19. The CDR3 runs from the conserved cysteine through the conserved F or W. The order of the fields is clone size, D gene, V gene, J gene, CDR3 DNA, CDR3 protein. A D gene is named only where the DNA matches it firmly. Size is omitted from some rows. Given values are once, few, many or a class for expanded clones.

clone_size: -; d_call: -; v_call: TRBV18; j_call: TRBJ2-3; cdr3_nt: TGTGCCAGCTCACCTTCTCGGGGGAGCACAGATACGCAGTATTTT; cdr3_aa: CASSPSRGSTDTQYF
clone_size: -; d_call: -; v_call: TRBV10-1; j_call: TRBJ2-7; cdr3_nt: TGCGCCAGCAGTGACAAGCGGAACTCCTACGAGCAGTACTTC; cdr3_aa: CASSDKRNSYEQYF
clone_size: few; d_call: -; v_call: TRBV19; j_call: TRBJ1-5; cdr3_nt: TGTGCCAGTAGGACGGACAGTCTTAATCAGCCCCAGCATTTT; cdr3_aa: CASRTDSLNQPQHF
clone_size: -; d_call: TRBD2; v_call: TRBV18; j_call: TRBJ2-7; cdr3_nt: TGTGCCAGCTCACCACTCGGCCTAGCGGGAAGAGCTCCTACGTCAGAAGAGCAGTACTTC; cdr3_aa: CASSPLGLAGRAPTSEEQYF
clone_size: -; d_call: TRBD2; v_call: TRBV27; j_call: TRBJ2-7; cdr3_nt: TGTGCCAGCAGTGCGACTAGCGGGGTCTCCTACGAGCAGTACTTC; cdr3_aa: CASSATSGVSYEQYF
clone_size: once; d_call: -; v_call: TRBV3-1/TRBV3-2; j_call: TRBJ2-7; cdr3_nt: TGTGCCAGCAGCCAAGATCAAGGGTCCGGGGGCTACGAGCAGTACTTC; cdr3_aa: CASSQDQGSGGYEQYF
clone_size: -; d_call: TRBD1; v_call: TRBV11-2; j_call: TRBJ1-5; cdr3_nt: TGTGCCAGCAGCTCCTGGACAGGGGGGAGCAATCAGCCCCAGCATTTT; cdr3_aa: CASSSWTGGSNQPQHF
clone_size: -; d_call: -; v_call: TRBV5-1; j_call: TRBJ1-1; cdr3_nt: TGCGCCAGCCGGACAGACACTGAAGCTTTCTTT; cdr3_aa: CASRTDTEAFF
clone_size: -; d_call: -; v_call: TRBV5-6; j_call: TRBJ2-2; cdr3_nt: TGTGCCAGCAGCTTGATTATCACCGGGGAGCTGTTTTTT; cdr3_aa: CASSLIITGELFF
clone_size: -; d_call: -; v_call: TRBV29-1; j_call: TRBJ2-7; cdr3_nt: TGCAGCGTCGCACAGGGATTTAACTACGAGCAGTACTTC; cdr3_aa: CSVAQGFNYEQYF
clone_size: -; d_call: TRBD2; v_call: TRBV24-1; j_call: TRBJ2-1; cdr3_nt: TGTGCCACCAGTGACCCTCAAGCGGGATCCTACAATGAGCAGTTCTTC; cdr3_aa: CATSDPQAGSYNEQFF
clone_size: -; d_call: -; v_call: TRBV20-1; j_call: TRBJ1-5; cdr3_nt: TGCAGTGCTAGTCGGACAGTCAATCAGCCCCAGCATTTT; cdr3_aa: CSASRTVNQPQHF
clone_size: -; d_call: TRBD1; v_call: TRBV7-6; j_call: TRBJ2-7; cdr3_nt: TGTGCCAGCAGCAACCCGACAGGGGACGGGTCCTACGAGCAGTACTTC; cdr3_aa: CASSNPTGDGSYEQYF
clone_size: few; d_call: -; v_call: TRBV6-2/TRBV6-3; j_call: TRBJ2-7; cdr3_nt: TGTGCCAGCAGTCCCAGTTCCTACGAGCAGTACTTC; cdr3_aa: CASSPSSYEQYF
clone_size: -; d_call: -; v_call: TRBV3-1/TRBV3-2; j_call: TRBJ2-7; cdr3_nt: TGTGCCAGCAGCCAAGAGGGGCCATTTCAGCAGTACTTC; cdr3_aa: CASSQEGPFQQYF
clone_size: -; d_call: -; v_call: TRBV11-3; j_call: TRBJ2-1; cdr3_nt: TGTGCCAGCAGCCCCATAGCTAGCATGGGTGAGCAGTTCTTC; cdr3_aa: CASSPIASMGEQFF
clone_size: -; d_call: -; v_call: TRBV5-1; j_call: TRBJ2-3; cdr3_nt: TGCGCCAGCAGCTTTTTAAATCACGCGAGCACAGATACGCAGTATTTT; cdr3_aa: CASSFLNHASTDTQYF
clone_size: -; d_call: -; v_call: TRBV11-2; j_call: TRBJ2-7; cdr3_nt: TGTGCCAGCAGCCTGGGTTCGCTAGCCTACGAGCAGTACTTC; cdr3_aa: CASSLGSLAYEQYF
clone_size: many; d_call: TRBD1; v_call: TRBV6-5; j_call: TRBJ1-4; cdr3_nt: TGTGCCAGCAGTCTTGGGACAGGGGGAGGTGAAAAACTGTTTTTT; cdr3_aa: CASSLGTGGGEKLFF
clone_size: -; d_call: TRBD2; v_call: TRBV19; j_call: TRBJ2-6; cdr3_nt: TGTGCCAGTAGTATAGATGAGCGGGACTCAATCTGGGGGGCCAACGTCCTGACTTTC; cdr3_aa: CASSIDERDSIWGANVLTF
clone_size: -; d_call: TRBD1; v_call: TRBV4-1; j_call: TRBJ2-7; cdr3_nt: TGCGCCAGCAGCCAAGGGGCTGGGGACAGGGGATCCCCCTACGAGCAGTACTTC; cdr3_aa: CASSQGAGDRGSPYEQYF
clone_size: few; d_call: -; v_call: TRBV4-1; j_call: TRBJ2-7; cdr3_nt: TGCGCCAGCAGCCAAGATCGACTGAGCTCCTACGAGCAGTACTTC; cdr3_aa: CASSQDRLSSYEQYF
clone_size: -; d_call: TRBD2; v_call: TRBV6-5; j_call: TRBJ2-7; cdr3_nt: TGTGCCAGCAGATCTAGCGGGGGTTACGAGCAGTACTTC; cdr3_aa: CASRSSGGYEQYF